This TCR beta chain was retrieved from a study of blood T cell repertoires in COVID-19 (dated by TCRdb to about 2020). At the level of the whole study: Samples covering the acute and convalescent phases of COVID-19 were provided by collaborators in the United States, Italy and Spain. The material from the prospective study consisted of cDNA or gDNA derived from T cells, B-cell-depleted T cells, or PBMCs. Deeply sampled blood TCRbeta repertoires from subjects exposed to, actively infected with, or recovered from COVID-19 were included in the dataset. The repertoires were made available in a free public database intended to serve as a resource for research on the immune response to SARS-CoV-2. Samples came from the ongoing ImmuneRACE study (first 160 participants) plus 1,254 subjects from 6 global collaborators. Sample metadata almost always included a de-identified subject ID, COVID-19 status, age in years and sex. Where HLA class I and class II types were available, the types were taken from metadata supplied by the sample provider, not from assay-based typing. Results and caveats for the whole study, not just this receptor: The quantity of clinical and demographic metadata differed by source and by participant and was supplied without curation.

Whole blood was collected in K2EDTA tubes by collaborating institutions according to the institutions' own protocols. For TCRbeta analysis, collaborators shipped samples in one of three forms: frozen whole blood, isolated PBMCs, or DNA extracted from either of those sample types. In regard to this clone: The specificity of this receptor is unknown. No base qualities exist here, and no much larger clone lies one base off it.

TCRbeta CDR3 regions were amplified from genomic DNA by means of the immunoSEQ Assay, a bias-controlled multiplex PCR. In the authors' own workflow: The number of nucleated cells in each sample was estimated from the amplification of reference gene primers within the assay. To quantify the absolute abundance of each unique TCRbeta CDR3 rearrangement, sequence reads were collapsed and filtered. For each sample, productive Simpson clonality was calculated as the square root of Simpson's diversity index across productive rearrangements. Drawn from immuneACCESS, this table holds only the in-frame rearrangements with V and J called that TCRdb kept. Clones are partly lost; checked studies trace under half to an unresolved V gene and leave the rest unexplained. The V and J calls and clone size come from that table; D and trimming were worked out from the DNA. The sample data list more than 400,000 clones, and 70% to 90% of these were observed just once. The top ten hold about 3.2% of the sample.

Specimen: peripheral blood. This sequence was found in a human donor in a cohort sampled during active COVID-19.

CDR3 sequence: CASSNRGTANTGELFF. The sequenced DNA is TGTGCCAGCAGCAATAGGGGGACAGCGAACACCGGGGAGCTGTTTTTT. Recombination linked TRBV7-2 to TRBJ2-2; 7 of the junction bases match TRBD1. CDR1 and CDR2 are read off the germline V gene as SGHTA and FQGNSA. From the cysteine through the phenylalanine, the CDR3 covers 16 amino acids. Only the CDR3 DNA stays, 48 bases, in frame from base 1. V ends up 5 bases short and J 0 bases short, with an unmatched junction base count of 6.